Below, 6 T cell receptor beta chains from the same sample are listed, as sequenced in a study of Ad26.COV2.S vaccination and SARS-CoV-2 variants. Data came from immunoSEQ multiplex PCR; TCRdb stores just in-frame clones and leaves some out. The sample yields around 94,000 clones, about 78% seen once. This specimen consisted of peripheral blood, obtained after recovery from COVID-19. These receptors all come from a human donor who had recovered from COVID-19.

This clone has only a few counts. The gene calls are TRBV11-2 and TRBJ2-7, with 7 bases lining up with TRBD1. Trimming took 1 base from V and 5 from J; bases not matched to a gene: 5. The CDR3 has 14 residues. Germline V gene lookup returns CDR1 SGHAT and CDR2 FQNNGV. The CDR3 here is CASSLGDRAHEQYF. The CDR3 coding sequence is TGTGCCAGCAGCTTAGGGGACAGAGCCCACGAGCAGTACTTC.

This chain connects TRBV30 to TRBJ1-6, with D perhaps TRBD1 (6 bases). Germline V gene lookup returns CDR1 GTSNPN and CDR2 SVGIG (reference sequence). CDR3 length: 16 residues. V was trimmed by 1 base and J by 7 bases, leaving 17 bases between them. CDR3 loop: CAWSGPMTGENSPLHF. In DNA, the CDR3 is TGTGCCTGGAGTGGGCCGATGACAGGAGAGAATTCACCCCTCCACTTT.

This sequence joins TRBV12-1 and TRBJ2-5. TRBV12-1 is annotated as a pseudogene. The CDR3 extends over 18 amino acids. The CDR3 DNA sequence: TGTGCCAGCAGCTATTCGCGGGACAAGAGCTATACTAAAGAGACCCAGTACTTC. Protein product: CASSYSRDKSYTKETQYF.

This chain joins TRBV6-2 or TRBV6-3 and TRBJ2-5; D is undetermined. CDR3 length: 12 residues. CDR1 MNHEY and CDR2 SVGEGT come from the germline V gene. Trimming took 3 bases from V and 7 from J, leaving 9 bases between them. CDR3 protein: CASSYSRWTQYF. The CDR3, as DNA: TGTGCCAGCAGTTATTCCCGGTGGACCCAGTACTTC.

CDR3 in DNA: TGTGCCAGCAGCGAGCAAGAGACCCAGTACTTC. Encoded protein: CASSEQETQYF. The rearrangement uses TRBV7-9 and TRBJ2-5; no reliable D call. The CDR3 contains 11 residues. Trimming left V 5 bases short and J 2 bases short, with 3 bases between. The germline gives CDR1 SEHNR, CDR2 FQNEAQ (reference sequence).

The CDR3 nucleotides read TGTGCCAGCAGCTTAGCCCCAGGGGGCGTGAGAAACACCATATATTTT. The encoded protein is CASSLAPGGVRNTIYF. The chain has TRBV7-6 and TRBJ1-3; 8 bases line up with TRBD1. Germline V CDR1 and CDR2: SGHVS, FNYEAQ. The ends lost 0 bases at V and 5 bases at J; junction bases unmatched: 6. The CDR3 has 16 amino acids. The full variable domain, completed using reference TRBV7-6 and TRBJ1-3, is GAGVSQSPRYKVTKRGQDVALRCDPISGHVSLYWYRQALGQGPEFLTYFNYEAQQDKSGLPNDRFSAERPEGSISTLTIQRTEQRDSAMYRCASSLAPGGVRNTIYFGEGSWLTVV.